The 20 T cell receptor beta chains below all came from one sample that was sequenced in a study of cytomegalovirus exposure and HLA in healthy donors. The PCR was carried out with 60 Vbeta primers and 13 Jbeta primers. Method: immunoSEQ multiplex PCR; TCRdb's copy keeps in-frame clones and lacks some. The sample shows under 250,000 clones, approximately 78% of them seen only once. Source material: PBMCs. These receptors came from a boy younger than 18 in good health and CMV-seronegative.

The J gene is TRBJ2-6, the V gene TRBV10-3; D gene ambiguous. The CDR3 has 15 amino acids. The V end was cut by 0 bases, the J end by 8 bases, with 11 bases between. Germline V gene data show CDR1 as ENHRY and CDR2 as SYGVKD. This chain's CDR3 is CAISESVQVTNVLTF. The CDR3 nucleotides are TGTGCCATCAGTGAGTCGGTGCAGGTGACCAACGTCCTGACTTTC.

The chain is built from TRBV11-2 and TRBJ2-2, with a weak D call TRBD2 (6 bases). The length of the CDR3 is 17 residues. Trimming left V 2 bases short and J 4 bases short, with 17 bases between. The germline V gene encodes CDR1 SGHAT and CDR2 FQNNGV. The CDR3 sequence is CASSLNQLRRGTGELFF. The CDR3 DNA is TGTGCCAGCAGCTTAAATCAGCTTCGGCGGGGCACCGGGGAGCTGTTTTTT. The entire variable domain, with the rest obtained from reference TRBV11-2 and TRBJ2-2, is as follows: EAGVAQSPRYKIIEKRQSVAFWCNPISGHATLYWYQQILGQGPKLLIQFQNNGVVDDSQLPKDRFSAERLKGVDSTLKIQPAKLEDSAVYLCASSLNQLRRGTGELFFGEGSRLTVL.

This chain connects TRBV27 to TRBJ1-2; D may be TRBD1 (5 bases). The germline V and J ends were trimmed by 0 bases and 2 bases, with 16 bases remaining between them. The CDR3 spans 17 residues. The V gene's germline CDR1 is MNHEY and CDR2 SMNVEV (reference sequence). CDR3 amino acids: CASSLSPERGRNYGYTF. The CDR3, as DNA: TGTGCCAGCAGTTTATCCCCCGAAAGGGGCAGAAACTATGGCTACACCTTC.

V gene TRBV6-6 combines with J gene TRBJ1-2; maybe TRBD1 (6 bases). Trimming took off 0 bases at V and 6 bases at J, with 11 bases between the two ends. The CDR3 consists of 14 residues. CDR1 and CDR2 (germline): MNHNY, SVGAGI (reference sequence). CDR3 in amino acids: CASSYSGARDGYTF. Here the CDR3 DNA reads TGTGCCAGCAGTTACTCGGGGGCGCGGGATGGCTACACCTTC.

The chain combines TRBV7-9 with TRBJ1-1, with D possibly being TRBD1 (6 bases). CDR1 and CDR2 from the germline V gene are SEHNR and FQNEAQ (reference sequence). Trimming cost V 3 bases and J 1 base, with 9 bases left between them. The CDR3 spans 14 residues. The CDR3 DNA reads as TGTGCCAGCAGCTTTCGACAGGAGAACACTGAAGCTTTCTTT. Its protein is CASSFRQENTEAFF.

The CDR3 DNA is TGTGCCAGCAGTGAAAGGCCCGGGGGGAGTACTGAAGCTTTCTTT. Translating it yields CASSERPGGSTEAFF. The V and J genes are TRBV2 and TRBJ1-1; D is perhaps TRBD1 (5 bases). V was cut by 2 bases and J by 5 bases, with 15 bases left in between. Germline assignment: CDR1 SNHLY and CDR2 FYNNEI. The CDR3 totals 15 residues.

The chain uses TRBV30 and TRBJ2-1; D is unclear. Trimming left V 0 bases short and J 6 bases short, with 9 bases between. The CDR3 sequence is 13 residues long. Germline V gene lookup returns CDR1 GTSNPN and CDR2 SVGIG (reference sequence). The CDR3 reads CAWSVGYRNEQFF. The CDR3 bases are TGTGCCTGGAGTGTGGGCTATCGCAATGAGCAGTTCTTC.

The rearrangement joins TRBV30 to TRBJ1-2; D is ambiguous. V lost 3 bases and J lost 8, with 10 bases in between. CDR3 length: 11 residues. The germline V gene encodes CDR1 GTSNPN and CDR2 SVGIG (reference sequence). CDR3 DNA sequence: TGTGCCTGGAGCCCTTCGGGGGGCTACACCTTC. As protein: CAWSPSGGYTF.

The V gene is TRBV6-6, the J gene TRBJ1-1, with D unresolved. Germline lookup yields CDR1 MNHNY and CDR2 SVGAGI (reference sequence). Trimming shortened V by 2 bases and J by 0 bases, and 10 bases separated the two germline ends. CDR3 length: 15 residues. CDR3 in DNA: TGTGCCAGCAGTTACGACATAGGCGTGAACACTGAAGCTTTCTTT. As protein: CASSYDIGVNTEAFF.

This clone was found a few times. The chain has TRBV5-6 and TRBJ2-1; TRBD2 might be the D (6 bases). Germline values: CDR1 SGHDT, CDR2 YYEEEE. Trimming stripped 0 bases from V and 6 bases from J, with 16 bases between. This CDR3 is built from 16 residues. The CDR3 region has the DNA TGTGCCAGCAGCTTGGCAGGTCGACTAGTTCCCAATGAGCAGTTCTTC. It is translated as CASSLAGRLVPNEQFF. The full variable domain, in which reference TRBV5-6 and TRBJ2-1 provide the parts outside the CDR3, is DAGVTQSPTHLIKTRGQQVTLRCSPKSGHDTVSWYQQALGQGPQFIFQYYEEEERQRGNFPDRFSGHQFPNYSSELNVNALLLGDSALYLCASSLAGRLVPNEQFFGPGTRLTVL.

This rearrangement joins TRBV29-1 to TRBJ1-2, with 8 positions matching TRBD1. J gave up 6 bases and V 0 bases, and 15 bases lay outside the gene matches. Germline V gives CDR1 SQVTM, CDR2 ANQGSEA. The CDR3 contains 17 residues. CDR3 DNA sequence: TGCAGCGTTGAAGATTCTAGCAGGGGGCGAGTAGGAGATGGCTACACCTTC. This translates into CSVEDSSRGRVGDGYTF.

V and J are TRBV7-6 and TRBJ1-3; D not resolved. The J call may be mistaken, given a closer DNA end match to TRBJ2-2. The CDR3 consists of 14 residues. Germline assignment: CDR1 SGHVS and CDR2 FNYEAQ. The CDR3 bases are TGTGCCAGCAGCACGGCGGCTTACACCGGGGAGCTGTTTTTT. It specifies CASSTAAYTGELFF.

This clone was counted between two and nine times. The CDR3, as DNA: TGCGCCAGCAGCCGTCGTACAGGGGATAACTATGGCTACACCTTC. This translates into CASSRRTGDNYGYTF. The V and J genes are TRBV4-1 and TRBJ1-2; 7 nucleotides agree with TRBD1. Germline V gives CDR1 MGHRA, CDR2 YSYEKL. The junction had 6 bases not matched to a gene; V was cut back by 4 bases and J by 1 base. CDR3 size: 15 residues.

The chain joins TRBV10-3 to TRBJ1-1, with 8 nucleotides matching TRBD1. V was pared by 11 bases and J by 4 bases, with 9 bases of the junction left unmatched. CDR3 size: 13 residues. From germline, CDR1 is ENHRY and CDR2 SYGVKD. The CDR3 sequence: CALQTGVGTEAFF. The CDR3 region has the DNA TGTGCCCTCCAGACAGGGGTGGGCACTGAAGCTTTCTTT.

J is TRBJ2-1 and V is TRBV2, with D possibly matching TRBD2 (6 bases). The CDR3 contains 10 residues. CDR1 and CDR2 (germline): SNHLY, FYNNEI. The germline V and J ends were trimmed by 3 bases and 12 bases, with 6 bases remaining between them. The DNA for the CDR3 is TGTGCCAGCAGTGAGGGAGGGCAGTTCTTC. Protein sequence: CASSEGGQFF.

This clone was seen just once. V usage is TRBV21-1 and J usage is TRBJ2-7; the table's D gene call, TRBD2, was not cross checked with the DNA. TRBV21-1 is a pseudogene locus. The CDR3 extends over 18 amino acids. The CDR3 DNA follows: TGTGCCAGCAGCAAAGGCCGGGAGGGACAGTTTACCTCCTACGAGCAGTACTTC. It is translated as CASSKGREGQFTSYEQYF.

The gene calls are TRBV27 and TRBJ1-1; TRBD1 is a possible D gene (6 bases). Trimming stripped 5 bases from V and 5 bases from J, with 12 bases between. Germline CDR1 reads MNHEY; CDR2 reads SMNVEV (reference sequence). This CDR3 has 13 residues. The CDR3 protein is CASSSGDITEAFF. DNA of the CDR3: TGTGCCAGCAGTAGCGGGGACATTACTGAAGCTTTCTTT.

This rearrangement joins TRBV19 to TRBJ1-4, with a possible D match to TRBD1 (6 bases). CDR1 LNHDA and CDR2 SQIVND come from the germline V gene (reference sequence). CDR3 length equals 14 residues. Trimming pared 5 bases from V and 4 bases from J, leaving 11 bases between. This CDR3 reads CASSAPGHNEKLFF. The CDR3 DNA reads as TGTGCCAGTAGTGCCCCGGGACATAATGAAAAACTGTTTTTT.

This sequence joins TRBV5-1 and TRBJ2-5; D perhaps matches TRBD2 (5 bases). The CDR3 contains 15 residues. V was cut by 0 bases and J by 5 bases, with 14 bases left in between. The germline CDR1 and CDR2 sequences are SGHRS and YFSETQ. The CDR3 DNA sequence: TGCGCCAGCAGCTTGGGTTCCGGGGTGTCGGAGACCCAGTACTTC. Residues: CASSLGSGVSETQYF.

This sequence joins TRBV5-6 and TRBJ2-7, with 10 bases that match TRBD1. Germline V CDR1 and CDR2: SGHDT, YYEEEE. Losses at the gene ends were 2 bases for V and 5 bases for J; bases not matched to a gene: 4. The CDR3 is 14 amino acids. The CDR3 sequence is CASSFGQGGNEQYF. CDR3 DNA: TGTGCCAGCAGCTTCGGACAGGGGGGAAACGAGCAGTACTTC.